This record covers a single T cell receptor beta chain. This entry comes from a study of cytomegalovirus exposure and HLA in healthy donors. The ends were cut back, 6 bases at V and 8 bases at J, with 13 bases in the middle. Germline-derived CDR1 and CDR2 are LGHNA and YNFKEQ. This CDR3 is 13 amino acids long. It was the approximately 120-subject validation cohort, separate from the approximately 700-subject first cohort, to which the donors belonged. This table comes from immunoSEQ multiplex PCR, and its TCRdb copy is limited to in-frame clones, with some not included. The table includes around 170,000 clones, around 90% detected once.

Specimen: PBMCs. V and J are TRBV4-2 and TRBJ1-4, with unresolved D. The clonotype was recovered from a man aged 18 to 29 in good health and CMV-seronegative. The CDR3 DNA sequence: TGTGCCAGCAGAAAAACATTTGTAGAAAAACTGTTTTTT. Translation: CASRKTFVEKLFF.